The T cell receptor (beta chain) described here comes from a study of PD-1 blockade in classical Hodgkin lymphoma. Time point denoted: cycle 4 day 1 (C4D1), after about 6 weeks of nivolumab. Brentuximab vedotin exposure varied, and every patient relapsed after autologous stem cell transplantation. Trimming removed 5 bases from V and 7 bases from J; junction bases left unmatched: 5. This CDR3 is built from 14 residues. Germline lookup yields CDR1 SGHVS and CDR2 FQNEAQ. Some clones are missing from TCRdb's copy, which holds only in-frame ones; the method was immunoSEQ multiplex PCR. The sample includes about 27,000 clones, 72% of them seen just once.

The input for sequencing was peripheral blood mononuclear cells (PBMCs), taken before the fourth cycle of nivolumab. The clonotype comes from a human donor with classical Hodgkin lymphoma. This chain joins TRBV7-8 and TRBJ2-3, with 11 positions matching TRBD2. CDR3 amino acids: CASSNSGGAYTQYF. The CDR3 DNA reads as TGTGCCAGCAGCAATAGCGGGGGGGCCTATACGCAGTATTTT. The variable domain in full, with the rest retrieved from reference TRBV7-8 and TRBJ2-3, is GAGVSQSPRYKVAKRGQDVALRCDPISGHVSLFWYQQALGQGPEFLTYFQNEAQLDKSGLPSDRFFAERPEGSVSTLKIQRTQQEDSAVYLCASSNSGGAYTQYFGPGTRLTVL.